This T cell receptor beta chain is drawn from a study of CD8 T cells in Susac syndrome. Random hexamers primed reverse transcription of about 0.45 to 1 ug RNA. The method of amplification for TCR beta CDR3 was immunoSEQ multiplex PCR, covering 54 Vbeta and 13 Jbeta. One entry per CDR3 protein, called by TCRdb with MiXCR from the immunoSEQ multiplex PCR reads. Of approximately 220,000 distinct CDR3 sequences in the sample, approximately 90% were seen once. V was clipped by 5 bases and J by 4 bases, with 17 bases between them. Germline assignment: CDR1 MNHEY and CDR2 SMNVEV (reference sequence). This CDR3 is built from 15 residues. The sample holds one count of this clonotype. TEMRA cells were FACS-enriched and CD8+ and CD4+ T cells negatively isolated.

This clonotype was obtained from a human donor with multiple sclerosis. The sequencing input was CD8+ T cells from PBMCs. The rearrangement links TRBV27 to TRBJ1-2, with D possibly being TRBD1 (5 bases). The CDR3 DNA is TGTGCCAGCAGTCCCTCTAGCCCGGGGGTCTATGGCTACACCTTC. Translating it yields CASSPSSPGVYGYTF.